This is a list of T cell receptor beta chains from one sample in a study of long-term antiretroviral therapy in people with HIV. Clones were sequenced by immunoSEQ multiplex PCR, and TCRdb holds only the in-frame ones, with some missing. The sample carries 24,000 or so clones, 79% recorded once. Sequenced material: unsorted PBMCs, taken 1.2 years after starting antiretroviral therapy. These receptors were taken from a middle-aged woman with HIV. Both conserved end residues are part of each CDR3. D genes are given only for firm matches. Some rows have no size entry. The others give once, few or many, or a class for an expanded clone.

size: .
length: 13
J: TRBJ1-2
D: .
V: TRBV5-8
DNA: TGTGCCAGCACCTCCGGGGGAGGCTATGGCTACACCTTC
CDR3: CASTSGGGYGYTF

size: .
length: 14
J: TRBJ2-2
D: TRBD2
V: TRBV6-5
DNA: TGTGCCAGCAAGGTAGCGGGAGGGCCCGGGGAGCTGTTTTTT
CDR3: CASKVAGGPGELFF

size: few
length: 13
J: TRBJ2-1
D: .
V: TRBV5-1
DNA: TGCGCCAGCAGCTTGTATATAATCAATGAGCAGTTCTTC
CDR3: CASSLYIINEQFF

size: .
length: 15
J: TRBJ2-7
D: TRBD2
V: TRBV5-1
DNA: TGCGCCAGCAGCCAAACTAGCGGGAGTGTGTACGAGCAGTACTTC
CDR3: CASSQTSGSVYEQYF

size: once
length: 16
J: TRBJ1-1
D: TRBD1
V: TRBV30
DNA: TGTGCCTGGAGTGGACTCTTTGGACAGGGGAACACTGAAGCTTTCTTT
CDR3: CAWSGLFGQGNTEAFF

size: .
length: 17
J: TRBJ1-3
D: .
V: TRBV21-1
DNA: TGTGCCAGCAGCAACGAAGGGGCCCACATCTCTGGAAACACCATATATTTT
CDR3: CASSNEGAHISGNTIYF

size: .
length: 13
J: TRBJ2-7
D: .
V: TRBV30
DNA: TGTGCCTGGAGTGTCGACAACTCCTACGAGCAGTACTTC
CDR3: CAWSVDNSYEQYF

size: .
length: 14
J: TRBJ2-7
D: .
V: TRBV7-8
DNA: TGTGCCAGCAGCTCAATCGCGCTATCCTACGAGCAGTACTTC
CDR3: CASSSIALSYEQYF

size: once
length: 13
J: TRBJ1-1
D: .
V: TRBV19
DNA: TGTGCCTCTCGGCGGGGGACCAACACTGAAGCTTTCTTT
CDR3: CASRRGTNTEAFF

size: .
length: 13
J: TRBJ2-1
D: TRBD2
V: TRBV30
DNA: TGTGCCTGGACTAGCGGGAGTTCCCATGAGCAGTTCTTC
CDR3: CAWTSGSSHEQFF

size: .
length: 18
J: TRBJ1-3
D: .
V: TRBV5-4
DNA: TGTGCCAGCAGCTTCACAGCACCGGGAAGGATACGGCGAAACACCATATATTTT
CDR3: CASSFTAPGRIRRNTIYF

size: .
length: 13
J: TRBJ1-2
D: TRBD1
V: TRBV7-9
DNA: TGTGCCAGCAGCCGTATGGACAGGGGCGGCTACACCTTC
CDR3: CASSRMDRGGYTF

size: .
length: 18
J: TRBJ2-2
D: TRBD2
V: TRBV19
DNA: TGTGCCAGTAGTATACTTTTCGGGGAGCGGGGGAACACCGGGGAGCTGTTTTTT
CDR3: CASSILFGERGNTGELFF

size: .
length: 14
J: TRBJ2-6
D: .
V: TRBV30
DNA: TGTGCCTGGAGTGAGCTCTCTGGGGCCAACGTCCTGACTTTC
CDR3: CAWSELSGANVLTF

size: .
length: 14
J: TRBJ1-4
D: .
V: TRBV19
DNA: TGTGCCAGTAGTATATGGGGGCAGAATGAAAAACTGTTTTTT
CDR3: CASSIWGQNEKLFF

size: .
length: 17
J: TRBJ2-2
D: .
V: TRBV4-1
DNA: TGCGCCAGCAGCCAAGATACGGCCGGGGCGAGGACCGGGGAGCTGTTTTTT
CDR3: CASSQDTAGARTGELFF

size: .
length: 14
J: TRBJ2-1
D: .
V: TRBV5-1
DNA: TGCGCCAGCAGCGTTCCGGGGGTTTACAATGAGCAGTTCTTC
CDR3: CASSVPGVYNEQFF

size: .
length: 20
J: TRBJ1-6
D: TRBD1
V: TRBV4-3
DNA: TGCGCCAGCAGCCAAGACTGGTGGGGACAGGGGGCTTTTAGGTTATCACCCCTCCACTTT
CDR3: CASSQDWWGQGAFRLSPLHF

size: .
length: 15
J: TRBJ1-4
D: .
V: TRBV6-1
DNA: TGTGCCAGCAGTGAATATACCCGAACCCATGAAAAACTGTTTTTT
CDR3: CASSEYTRTHEKLFF

size: once
length: 13
J: TRBJ2-7
D: TRBD1
V: TRBV19
DNA: TGTGCCAGTAGAGAAACAGGGGCCTACGAGCAGTACTTC
CDR3: CASRETGAYEQYF

size: once
length: 15
J: TRBJ2-3
D: .
V: TRBV14
DNA: TGTGCCAGCAGCCATTCCAGCGGAATCACAGATACGCAGTATTTT
CDR3: CASSHSSGITDTQYF

size: .
length: 13
J: TRBJ1-1
D: .
V: TRBV25-1
DNA: TGTGCCAGCAGTGCGGGGCTGAACACTGAAGCTTTCTTT
CDR3: CASSAGLNTEAFF

size: .
length: 16
J: TRBJ2-5
D: TRBD2
V: TRBV18
DNA: TGTGCCAGCTCACCGACTCCGGGACTAGCGGAAGAGACCCAGTACTTC
CDR3: CASSPTPGLAEETQYF

size: .
length: 14
J: TRBJ1-1
D: .
V: TRBV5-6
DNA: TGTGCCAGCAGCTTGGGCCGGAGGGACACTGAAGCTTTCTTT
CDR3: CASSLGRRDTEAFF

size: .
length: 15
J: TRBJ2-7
D: TRBD2
V: TRBV7-6
DNA: TGTGCCAGCAGCCTCGGGACTAGCGAGACCTACGAGCAGTACTTC
CDR3: CASSLGTSETYEQYF

size: .
length: 14
J: TRBJ2-7
D: TRBD2
V: TRBV11-2
DNA: TGTGCCAGCAGCTCCTCTAGCGGCTCCTACGAGCAGTACTTC
CDR3: CASSSSSGSYEQYF

size: .
length: 17
J: TRBJ2-7
D: TRBD1
V: TRBV11-3
DNA: TGTGCCAGCAGCTTAGCTCCACAGGGGGCCCCCCCCTACGAGCAGTACTTC
CDR3: CASSLAPQGAPPYEQYF

size: .
length: 15
J: TRBJ2-1
D: TRBD2
V: TRBV6-5
DNA: TGTGCCAGCAGGACCCTAGCGGGAGGGTCTGGTGAGCAGTTCTTC
CDR3: CASRTLAGGSGEQFF

size: .
length: 16
J: TRBJ2-2
D: TRBD2
V: TRBV27
DNA: TGTGCCAGCCAAACCCAGAGGACTAGCGACACCGGGGAGCTGTTTTTT
CDR3: CASQTQRTSDTGELFF

size: .
length: 14
J: TRBJ2-3
D: TRBD1
V: TRBV7-6
DNA: TGTGCCAGCAGCTTAGCCCAGGGGGCAGATACGCAGTATTTT
CDR3: CASSLAQGADTQYF

size: .
length: 14
J: TRBJ1-4
D: TRBD1
V: TRBV30
DNA: TGTGCCTGGAGCGGGGACAGGGGGCAGGAAAAACTGTTTTTT
CDR3: CAWSGDRGQEKLFF

size: few
length: 17
J: TRBJ1-5
D: TRBD1
V: TRBV27
DNA: TGTGCCAGCAGTACTTCCTCCGGGACAGGCTTCAATCAGCCCCAGCATTTT
CDR3: CASSTSSGTGFNQPQHF

size: .
length: 15
J: TRBJ2-5
D: .
V: TRBV5-4
DNA: TGTGCCAGCAGTCTCAGACAGTGGAGAACCGAGACCCAGTACTTC
CDR3: CASSLRQWRTETQYF